Presented here are 6 T cell receptor beta chains from one specimen sequenced in a study of blood T cell repertoires in COVID-19. Profiling relied on immunoSEQ multiplex PCR, and the TCRdb table lists in-frame clones only, not all of them. Altogether more than 250,000 clones are present, approximately 85% being singletons, with the ten largest covering around 1.5%. Source material: peripheral blood. These TCRs come from a woman aged 45-65 years with acute or convalescent COVID-19.

The CDR3 loop is CASSRATSHFTDTQYF. In DNA form, the CDR3 reads TGTGCCAGCAGTCGGGCGACTAGCCACTTCACAGATACGCAGTATTTT. J is TRBJ2-3 and V is TRBV6-2 or TRBV6-3, with 7 bases identical to TRBD2. The CDR3 totals 16 residues. CDR1 and CDR2 (germline): MNHEY, SVGEGT. The J segment lost 2 bases and the V segment lost 5 bases, leaving 10 bases of the junction unmatched.

V and J are TRBV28 and TRBJ1-1; 10 positions agree with TRBD1. The CDR3 length is 15 residues. Looked up from germline, CDR1 is MDHEN and CDR2 is SYDVKM. The V segment lost 6 bases and the J segment 4 bases; nucleotides outside the gene matches: 8. CDR3 sequence reads: CASSPGTGEITEAFF. CDR3 DNA: TGTGCCAGCAGCCCAGGGACAGGGGAGATCACTGAAGCTTTCTTT.

The rearrangement links TRBV4-1 to TRBJ2-5, with TRBD1 as a possible D gene (6 bases). Looked up from germline, CDR1 is MGHRA and CDR2 is YSYEKL. V was clipped by 4 bases and J by 2 bases, with 11 bases between them. The CDR3 totals 14 residues. This CDR3 is CASSRPQGQETQYF. DNA of the CDR3: TGCGCCAGCAGCCGACCTCAGGGGCAAGAGACCCAGTACTTC.

V gene TRBV5-1 combines with J gene TRBJ2-7; D possibly corresponds to TRBD1 (6 bases). Germline-derived CDR1 and CDR2 are SGHRS and YFSETQ. Trimming removed 4 bases from V and 4 bases from J, with 15 bases in between. This CDR3 has 14 residues. The CDR3 here is CASSIIQGGYEQYF. DNA for the CDR3: TGCGCCAGCAGCATAATACAGGGTGGGTACGAGCAGTACTTC.

The gene calls are TRBV7-8 and TRBJ2-3; TRBD2 might be the D (6 bases). Germline CDR1 and CDR2: SGHVS and FQNEAQ. The CDR3 is 16 residues long. Trimming pared 5 bases from V and 5 bases from J, leaving 20 bases between. This chain's CDR3 is CASSPLSGPRGDTQYF. The CDR3 nucleotides read TGTGCCAGCAGCCCCCTTAGCGGACCTCGGGGAGATACGCAGTATTTT.

This chain links TRBV12-3 or TRBV12-4 with TRBJ2-1, with a weak D call TRBD2 (5 bases). CDR3 length equals 12 residues. V gave up 5 bases and J gave up 9 bases, with 11 bases separating them. The CDR3 loop reads CASSRGVGEQFF. DNA for the CDR3: TGTGCCAGCAGTCGGGGAGTCGGTGAGCAGTTCTTC.